The clone carrying this T cell receptor beta chain has only a few counts. The sample originates from a study of T-cell reconstitution after alpha-beta-depleted transplantation in children. The CDR3 is 13 amino acids. The V end was cut by 2 bases, the J end by 4 bases, with 8 bases between. Germline assignment: CDR1 SGHRS and CDR2 YFSETQ. Using unique molecular identifiers, the investigators prepared the TCRbeta library. From the PCR reads, TCRdb called clonotypes with MiXCR, one entry per CDR3 protein. The data show 250,000 to 400,000 distinct CDR3 sequences, 23% seen once. The chain recombines TRBV5-1 with TRBJ2-3; maybe TRBD2 (5 bases). This receptor was identified in a male patient under 18 who had a stem cell transplant for acute lymphoblastic leukemia, so the T cells may come from the graft donor. The source was PBMCs, mostly from graft donor cells, collected 180 days after TCRalphabeta/CD19-depleted stem cell transplant. CDR3 region: CASSFVGADTQYF. Written as DNA, the CDR3 is TGCGCCAGCAGCTTTGTCGGGGCAGATACGCAGTATTTT.